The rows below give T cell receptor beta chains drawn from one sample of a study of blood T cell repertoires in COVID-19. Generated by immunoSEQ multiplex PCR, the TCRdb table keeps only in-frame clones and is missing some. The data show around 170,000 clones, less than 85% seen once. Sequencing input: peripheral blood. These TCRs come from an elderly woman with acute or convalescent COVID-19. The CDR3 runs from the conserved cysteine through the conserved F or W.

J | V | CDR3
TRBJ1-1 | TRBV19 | CASSIDRANTEAFF
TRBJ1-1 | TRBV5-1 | CASSLGGVGTEAFF
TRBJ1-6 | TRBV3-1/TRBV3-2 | CASTLESTYNSPLHF
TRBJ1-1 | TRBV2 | CASSEALRGRAFF
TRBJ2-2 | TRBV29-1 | CSVRLAGASGELFF
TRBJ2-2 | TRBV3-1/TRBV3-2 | CASRETGATGELFF
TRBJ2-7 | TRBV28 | CASSSSFGQGLYEQYF
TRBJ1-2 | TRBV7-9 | CASSPDGVSGGYTF
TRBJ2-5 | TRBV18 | CASSGDYRETQYF
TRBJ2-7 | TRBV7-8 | CASSLRDGSGEQYF
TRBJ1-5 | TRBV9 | CASSPQGAVNQPQHF
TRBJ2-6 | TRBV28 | CASSLAGSGGANVLTF
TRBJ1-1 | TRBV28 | CASSSPGGSTEAFF
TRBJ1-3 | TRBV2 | CASRRQGSSGNTIYF
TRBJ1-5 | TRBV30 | CAWSVAGSRNQPQHF
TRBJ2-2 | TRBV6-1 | CASSERGRDGELFF
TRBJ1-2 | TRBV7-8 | CASSDLQTGTGGYGYTF
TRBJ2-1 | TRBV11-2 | CASTDRSSYNEQFF
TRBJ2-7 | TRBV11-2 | CASSLRSSDSSYEQYF
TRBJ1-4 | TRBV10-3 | CAISRAQNEKLFF
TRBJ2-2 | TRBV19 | CASSLGGRVTGELFF
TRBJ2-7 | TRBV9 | CASSVALEDEQYF
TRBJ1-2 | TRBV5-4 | CASSPGQGANYGYTF
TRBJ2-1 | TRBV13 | CASSQKGGREQFF
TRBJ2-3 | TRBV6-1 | CASSEDGSGFADTQYF
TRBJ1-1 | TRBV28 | CASSSQGAMNTEAFF
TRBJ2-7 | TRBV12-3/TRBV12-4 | CASSSFSYEQYF
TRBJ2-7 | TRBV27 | CASSPTRTGGLGSFHEQYF
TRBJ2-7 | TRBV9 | CASSNAPGLTYEQYF
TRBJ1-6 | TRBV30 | CAGTHKEVTSPLHF
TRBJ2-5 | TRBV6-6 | CASGRLAGGETQYF
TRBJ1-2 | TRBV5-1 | CASRRGQGAYGYTF
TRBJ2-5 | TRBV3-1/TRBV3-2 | CASSLAGSYQETQYF
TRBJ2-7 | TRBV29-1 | CSVTGERRAEQYF
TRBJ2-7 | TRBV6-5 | CASRPDRGRVYEQYF
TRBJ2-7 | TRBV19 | CASSSSHTPLIYEQYF
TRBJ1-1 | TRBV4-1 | CASSAFWATEAFF